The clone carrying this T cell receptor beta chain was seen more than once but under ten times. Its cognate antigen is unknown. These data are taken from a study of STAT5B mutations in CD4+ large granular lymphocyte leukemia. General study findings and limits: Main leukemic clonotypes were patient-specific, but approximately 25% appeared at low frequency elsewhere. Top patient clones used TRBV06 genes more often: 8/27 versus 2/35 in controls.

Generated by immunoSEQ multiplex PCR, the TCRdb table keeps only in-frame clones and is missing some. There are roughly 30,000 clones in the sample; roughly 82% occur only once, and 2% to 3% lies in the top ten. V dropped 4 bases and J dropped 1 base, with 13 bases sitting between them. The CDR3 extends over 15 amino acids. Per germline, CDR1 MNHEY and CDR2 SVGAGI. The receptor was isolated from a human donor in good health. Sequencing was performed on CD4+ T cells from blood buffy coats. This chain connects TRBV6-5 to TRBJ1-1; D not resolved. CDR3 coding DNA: TGTGCCAGCAGTTCTCCCCCCGGACGGAACACTGAAGCTTTCTTT. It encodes CASSSPPGRNTEAFF.